This T cell receptor beta chain is from a study of T cells after yellow fever vaccination. TCRdb itself ran the 5' RACE reads through MiXCR, one entry per CDR3 protein. The sample lists hundreds of thousands of distinct CDR3 sequences; around an eighth were seen once. The source was PBMCs, collected on the day of the yellow fever booster vaccination. The sequence was obtained from a man aged 25-45 years who received the YFV17D yellow fever vaccine.

The CDR3 sequence: CATSRDGGSGANVLTF. The DNA of the CDR3 is TGTGCCACCAGCAGAGATGGCGGCTCTGGGGCCAACGTCCTGACTTTC. The gene calls are TRBV15 and TRBJ2-6; the D is unclear. The CDR3 sequence is 16 residues long. Trimming took 0 bases from V and 0 from J, leaving 6 bases between them. Germline V gene data show CDR1 as LNHNV and CDR2 as YYDKDF (reference sequence).